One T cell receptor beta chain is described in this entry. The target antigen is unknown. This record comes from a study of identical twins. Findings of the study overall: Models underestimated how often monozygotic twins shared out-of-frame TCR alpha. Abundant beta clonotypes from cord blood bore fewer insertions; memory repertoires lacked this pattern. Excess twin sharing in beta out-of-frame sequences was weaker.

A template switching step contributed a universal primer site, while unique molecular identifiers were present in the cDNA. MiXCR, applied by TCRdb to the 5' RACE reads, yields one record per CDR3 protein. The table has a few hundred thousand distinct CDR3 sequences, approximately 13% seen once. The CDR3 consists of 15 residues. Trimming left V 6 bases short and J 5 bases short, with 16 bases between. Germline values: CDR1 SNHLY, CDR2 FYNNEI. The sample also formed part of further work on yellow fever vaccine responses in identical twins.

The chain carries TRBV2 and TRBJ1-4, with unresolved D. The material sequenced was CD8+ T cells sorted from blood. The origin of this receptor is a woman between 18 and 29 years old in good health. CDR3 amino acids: CASRHKDGRNEKLFF. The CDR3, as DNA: TGTGCCAGCAGACATAAGGACGGGCGGAATGAAAAACTGTTTTTT.